This T cell receptor beta chain was sequenced during a study of blood T cells in healthy people across ages. General study findings and limits: Greater diversity and more naive CD4+ cells were seen in long-lived donors than in aged donors. Age advanced and TCR beta diversity per million T cells fell, roughly linearly.

Then a second PCR, running roughly 7 to 11 cycles, was carried out with a sample-barcoded 5' primer and a J-beta primer mix. Unique molecular identifiers of 12 random nucleotides labeled each cDNA. Via MiXCR, TCRdb re-called the 5' RACE reads, giving one row per CDR3 protein. The sample records 800,000 or so distinct CDR3 sequences, under 80% being singletons. Peripheral blood from each donor was collected in a volume of 8 to 10 milliliters. Points on this clonotype: Its antigen remains unidentified.

The J segment lost 2 bases and the V segment lost 3 bases, leaving 2 bases of the junction unmatched. Germline V gives CDR1 SQVTM, CDR2 ANQGSEA. The CDR3 is 14 amino acids. V usage is TRBV29-1 and J usage is TRBJ2-3, with 10 bases lining up with TRBD2. Sequenced: blood. This receptor was identified in a young man in good health. CDR3 nucleotide sequence: TGCAGCGTTGAGCTAGCGGGGGCCACAGATACGCAGTATTTT. Translation: CSVELAGATDTQYF.